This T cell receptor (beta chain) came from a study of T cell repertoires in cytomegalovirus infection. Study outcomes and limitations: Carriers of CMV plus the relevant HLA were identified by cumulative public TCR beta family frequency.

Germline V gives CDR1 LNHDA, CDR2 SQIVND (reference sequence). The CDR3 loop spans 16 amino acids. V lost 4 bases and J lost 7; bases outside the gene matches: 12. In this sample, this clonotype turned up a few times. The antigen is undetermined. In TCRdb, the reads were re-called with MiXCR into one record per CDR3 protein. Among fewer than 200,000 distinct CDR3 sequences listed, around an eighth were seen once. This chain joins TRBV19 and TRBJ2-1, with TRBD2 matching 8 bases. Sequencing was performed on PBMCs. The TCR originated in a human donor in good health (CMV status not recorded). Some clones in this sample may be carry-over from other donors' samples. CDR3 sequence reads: CASSTTSGFKENEQFF. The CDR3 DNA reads TGTGCCAGTAGTACTACTAGCGGCTTTAAGGAAAATGAGCAGTTCTTC.